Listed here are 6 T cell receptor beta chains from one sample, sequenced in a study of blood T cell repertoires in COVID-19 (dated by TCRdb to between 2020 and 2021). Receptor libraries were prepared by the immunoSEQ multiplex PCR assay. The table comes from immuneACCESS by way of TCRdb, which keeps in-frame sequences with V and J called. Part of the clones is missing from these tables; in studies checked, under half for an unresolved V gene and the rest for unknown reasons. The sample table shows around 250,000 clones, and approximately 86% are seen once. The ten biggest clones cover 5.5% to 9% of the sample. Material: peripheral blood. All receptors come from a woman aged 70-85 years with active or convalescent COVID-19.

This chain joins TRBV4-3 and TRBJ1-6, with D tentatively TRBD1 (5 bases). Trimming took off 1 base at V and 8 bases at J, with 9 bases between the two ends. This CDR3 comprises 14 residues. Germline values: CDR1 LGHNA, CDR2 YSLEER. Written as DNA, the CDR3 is TGCGCCAGCAGCCAAGCGCAGGGTCATTCACCCCTCCACTTT. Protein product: CASSQAQGHSPLHF.

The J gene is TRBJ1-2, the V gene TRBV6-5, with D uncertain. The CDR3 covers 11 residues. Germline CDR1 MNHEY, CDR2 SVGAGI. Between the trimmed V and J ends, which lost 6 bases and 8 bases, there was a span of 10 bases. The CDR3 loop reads CASSFYQGYTF. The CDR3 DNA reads TGTGCCAGCAGCTTCTACCAAGGCTACACCTTC.

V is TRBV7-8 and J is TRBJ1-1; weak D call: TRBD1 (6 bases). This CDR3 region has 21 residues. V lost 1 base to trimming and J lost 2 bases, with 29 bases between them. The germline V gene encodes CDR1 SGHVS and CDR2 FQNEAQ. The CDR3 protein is CASSLVRGRGWEQGTNTEAFF. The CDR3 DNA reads TGTGCCAGCAGCTTAGTGCGTGGACGAGGTTGGGAACAGGGAACCAACACTGAAGCTTTCTTT.

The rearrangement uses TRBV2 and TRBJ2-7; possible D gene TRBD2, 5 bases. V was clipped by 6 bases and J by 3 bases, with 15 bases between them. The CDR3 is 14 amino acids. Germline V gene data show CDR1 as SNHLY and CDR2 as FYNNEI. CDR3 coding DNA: TGTGCCAGCAGAGGTACCGGAGGCCTCTACGAGCAGTACTTC. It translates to CASRGTGGLYEQYF.

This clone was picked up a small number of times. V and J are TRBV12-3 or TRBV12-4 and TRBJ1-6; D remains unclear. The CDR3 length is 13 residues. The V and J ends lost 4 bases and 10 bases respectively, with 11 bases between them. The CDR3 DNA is TGTGCCAGCAGTTCCTCTTCGGAGTCACCCCTCCACTTT. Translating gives CASSSSSESPLHF.

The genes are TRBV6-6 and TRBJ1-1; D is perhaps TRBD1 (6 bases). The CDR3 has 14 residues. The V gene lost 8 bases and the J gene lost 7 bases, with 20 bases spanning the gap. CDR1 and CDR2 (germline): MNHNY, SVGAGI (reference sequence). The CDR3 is CASATTGRGFEAFF. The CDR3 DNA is TGTGCCAGCGCTACCACGGGCAGGGGATTTGAAGCTTTCTTT.